This T cell receptor beta chain was sequenced in a study of siplizumab effects on memory and regulatory T cells. Points from the study as a whole: Sequences below about 10^-5 frequency were poorly captured, limiting mapping of alloreactive clones. A significant reduction in alloreactive sequences traceable to unstimulated CD4+ memory cells was produced by siplizumab. With siplizumab, mappable alloreactive CD4+ clones averaged around 70% Treg-derived, versus around 27% in controls.

As regards this clone: The antigen is undetermined.

V lost 5 bases and J lost 0, with 14 bases in between. The germline V gene encodes CDR1 SGHAT and CDR2 FQNNGV. The CDR3 has 16 residues. The data were produced by immunoSEQ multiplex PCR, yet TCRdb's version contains in-frame clones alone and is incomplete. The sample consists of 95,000 to 130,000 clones, about 94% of them appearing once. The specimen sequenced was non-Treg CD4+ T cells sorted from blood. The rearrangement joins TRBV11-2 to TRBJ2-1; D may be TRBD1 (5 bases). This clonotype originated in a human donor in good health. This CDR3 reads CASSPWGSNSYNEQFF. In DNA form, the CDR3 reads TGTGCCAGCAGCCCCTGGGGCTCGAACTCCTACAATGAGCAGTTCTTC.